This T cell receptor beta chain emerged from a study of blood T cell repertoires in COVID-19. About the study: Sites across the United States, Italy and Spain contributed samples from acute and convalescent COVID-19. The analysed material was cDNA or gDNA that came from T cells, B-cell-depleted T cells, or PBMCs.

Profiling relied on immunoSEQ multiplex PCR, and the TCRdb table lists in-frame clones only, not all of them. Of roughly 100,000 clones in the sample, approximately 76% were seen once. This clone was seen once. The germline V gene encodes CDR1 DFQATT and CDR2 SNEGSKA (reference sequence). The V end was cut by 3 bases, the J end by 4 bases, with 9 bases between. CDR3 length: 13 residues. The V call is TRBV20-1, the J call TRBJ1-4; D is undetermined. Sample: peripheral blood. The source is a woman aged 70 to 79 with acute or convalescent COVID-19. Written as DNA, the CDR3 is TGCAGTGCTAGTGGCGGATATAATGAAAAACTGTTTTTT. This translates into CSASGGYNEKLFF.